The T cell receptor (beta chain) described here comes from a study of shared clonotypes between healthy human individuals. The CDR3 is 13 amino acids. The ends lost 2 bases at V and 3 bases at J; junction bases unmatched: 1. Germline V gene sequence: CDR1 MNHEY, CDR2 SVGAGI. Cells designated naive CD8 were CD45RO-negative and were positively selected for CCR7, with terminally differentiated effector memory CD45RA+ cells excluded. Sorted subsets were amplified in replicate PCRs using 200 to 250 ng DNA, roughly 30,000 T cell genomes. TCRdb keeps only in-frame clones here, not all; method: immunoSEQ multiplex PCR. This table holds hundreds of thousands of clones, approximately 95% found once.

The gene calls are TRBV6-5 and TRBJ2-7, with 7 bases fitting TRBD2. The sequenced material came from naive CD8+ T cells sorted from blood. This sequence was found in a woman aged 25 to 45 in good health. CDR3 loop: CASSYREDYEQYF. CDR3 coding DNA: TGTGCCAGCAGTTACCGGGAGGACTACGAGCAGTACTTC.